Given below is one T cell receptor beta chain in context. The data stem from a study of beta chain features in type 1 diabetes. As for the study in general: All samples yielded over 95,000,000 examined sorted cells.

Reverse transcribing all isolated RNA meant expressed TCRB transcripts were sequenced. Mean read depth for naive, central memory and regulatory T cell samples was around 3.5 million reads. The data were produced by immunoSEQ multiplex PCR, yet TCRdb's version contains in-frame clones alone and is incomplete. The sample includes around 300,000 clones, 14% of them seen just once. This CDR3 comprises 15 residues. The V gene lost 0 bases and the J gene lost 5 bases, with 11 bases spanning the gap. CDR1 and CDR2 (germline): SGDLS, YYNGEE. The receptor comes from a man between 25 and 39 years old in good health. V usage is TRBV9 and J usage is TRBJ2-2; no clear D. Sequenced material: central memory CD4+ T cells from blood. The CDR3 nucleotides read TGTGCCAGCAGCGTAGATATCACTTTTACCGGGGAGCTGTTTTTT. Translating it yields CASSVDITFTGELFF. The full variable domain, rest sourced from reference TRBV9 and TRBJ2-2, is DSGVTQTPKHLITATGQRVTLRCSPRSGDLSVYWYQQSLDQGLQFLIQYYNGEERAKGNILERFSAQQFPDLHSELNLSSLELGDSALYFCASSVDITFTGELFFGEGSRLTVL.